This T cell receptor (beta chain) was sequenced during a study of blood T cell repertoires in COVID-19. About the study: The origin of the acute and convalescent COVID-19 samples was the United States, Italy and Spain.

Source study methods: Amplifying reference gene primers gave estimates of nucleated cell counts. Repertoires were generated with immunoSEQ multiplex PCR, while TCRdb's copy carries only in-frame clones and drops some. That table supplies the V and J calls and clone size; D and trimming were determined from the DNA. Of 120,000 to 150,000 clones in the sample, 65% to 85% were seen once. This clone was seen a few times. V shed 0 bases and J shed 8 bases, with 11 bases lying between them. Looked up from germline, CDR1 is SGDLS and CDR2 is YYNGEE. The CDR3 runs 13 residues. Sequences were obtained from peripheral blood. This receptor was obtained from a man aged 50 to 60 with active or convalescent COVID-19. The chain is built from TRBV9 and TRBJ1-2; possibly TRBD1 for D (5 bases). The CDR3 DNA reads TGTGCCAGCAGCGTAGTGCAGGGTAGGGGCTACACCTTC. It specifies CASSVVQGRGYTF.